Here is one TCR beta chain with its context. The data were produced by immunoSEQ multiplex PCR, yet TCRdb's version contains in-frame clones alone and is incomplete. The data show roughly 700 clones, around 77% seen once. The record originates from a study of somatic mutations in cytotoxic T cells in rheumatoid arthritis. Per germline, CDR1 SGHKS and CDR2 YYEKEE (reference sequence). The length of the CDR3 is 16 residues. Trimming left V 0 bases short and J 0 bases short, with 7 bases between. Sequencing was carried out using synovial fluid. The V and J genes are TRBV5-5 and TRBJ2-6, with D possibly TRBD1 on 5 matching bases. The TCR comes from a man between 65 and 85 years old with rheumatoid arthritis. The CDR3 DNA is TGTGCCAGCAGCTTGGGGCAGGGCTCTGGGGCCAACGTCCTGACTTTC. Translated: CASSLGQGSGANVLTF.